The TCR beta chain under discussion was sequenced for a study of blood T cell repertoires in COVID-19. Overall study context: Sites across the United States, Italy and Spain contributed samples from acute and convalescent COVID-19. PBMCs, B-cell-depleted T cells, or T cells were the source of the cDNA or gDNA that made up the material.

The CDR3 is made up of 16 amino acids. V lost 5 bases to trimming and J lost 5 bases; unmatched junction nucleotides: 14. Germline V gene lookup returns CDR1 SGHVS and CDR2 FNYEAQ. Study processing details: The assay estimated nucleated cells by amplifying reference gene primers. The protocol was immunoSEQ multiplex PCR, while the TCRdb copy is restricted to in-frame clones and leaves out a portion. The DNA was the basis for D and trimming; V, J and clone size are from that table. The table shows 250,000 to 300,000 clones, with more than 70% occurring only once. The chain couples TRBV7-6 to TRBJ2-7, with 8 bases identical to TRBD2. The sample taken for sequencing was peripheral blood. The receptor was derived from a woman between 18 and 29 years old with acute or convalescent COVID-19. CDR3 protein: CASSPLDGRAFNEQYF. Here the CDR3 DNA reads TGTGCCAGCAGCCCGCTCGACGGGAGGGCCTTCAACGAGCAGTACTTC.